This T cell receptor beta chain was documented in a study of CD8+ T cells in alopecia areata. On the study more broadly: Treated patients received oral tofacitinib, 5 to 10 mg twice daily.

Following RNA extraction, reverse transcription yielded cDNA that acted as the sequencing template. TCRdb keeps only in-frame clones here, not all; method: immunoSEQ multiplex PCR. The sample carries approximately 150,000 clones, 45% to 60% recorded once. V lost 2 bases, J lost 5 bases, and 7 bases stayed unmatched. From germline, CDR1 is MNHEY and CDR2 SMNVEV (reference sequence). CDR3 size: 16 residues. The TCR was taken from a human donor with alopecia areata. V gene TRBV27 combines with J gene TRBJ2-3; 10 positions match TRBD1. The sequencing input was CD4+ T cells sorted from blood. The CDR3 DNA is TGTGCCAGCAGTTTAGGGTGGGGACAGGGGCAAGATACGCAGTATTTT. Residues: CASSLGWGQGQDTQYF.